This is a list of T cell receptor beta chains from one sample in a study of CD4 T cells in relation to SARS-CoV-2 and coronaviruses. Their cognate antigens are unknown. Using immunoSEQ multiplex PCR, the repertoire was profiled, and TCRdb retains in-frame clones only, with some absent. This sample carries approximately 20,000 clones, around 78% of them seen once, and the ten largest clones take around 16%. The material sequenced was CD4+ T cells from PBMCs, cultured in vitro. The receptor source for this set is a human donor in good health. Each CDR3 is given with its conserved first and last residue. A D gene is named only where the DNA matches it firmly. Clone size is not always given. Where it is, it says once, few, many or a class for expanded clones.

>TRBV10-1|TRBJ2-7|.|TRBD1
CASSGTSGTGSEEQYF
TGCGCCAGCAGTGGGACCTCCGGGACAGGGTCGGAGGAGCAGTACTTC
>TRBV20-1|TRBJ2-1|.|.
CSASLQAAHYNEQFF
TGCAGTGCTAGTTTACAGGCAGCACATTACAATGAGCAGTTCTTC
>TRBV30|TRBJ1-2|.|TRBD1
CASNRDRTTYGYTF
TGTGCCTCCAACCGGGACAGGACGACCTATGGCTACACCTTC
>TRBV5-1|TRBJ1-4|.|.
CASKIQGGAVEKLFF
TGCGCCAGCAAAATCCAAGGGGGGGCAGTTGAAAAACTGTTTTTT
>TRBV2|TRBJ2-7|.|.
CASSSITPYEQYF
TGTGCCAGCAGTTCAATAACGCCCTACGAGCAGTACTTC
>TRBV2|TRBJ1-5|.|TRBD1
CASSEALPGGGQPQHF
TGTGCCAGCAGTGAAGCGCTTCCAGGGGGAGGTCAGCCCCAGCATTTT
>TRBV3-1/TRBV3-2|TRBJ2-7|.|.
CASSQAGTQSYEQYF
TGTGCCAGCAGCCAAGCCGGGACACAGTCCTACGAGCAGTACTTC
>TRBV11-2|TRBJ2-7|.|.
CASSLDRPNSYEQYF
TGTGCCAGCAGCTTAGACCGCCCGAATTCCTACGAGCAGTACTTC
>TRBV5-6|TRBJ2-2|.|TRBD2
CASSLWLAGVFTGELFF
TGTGCCAGCAGCTTATGGCTAGCGGGAGTTTTCACCGGGGAGCTGTTTTTT
>TRBV5-4|TRBJ1-4|.|.
CASSLDSGREKLFF
TGTGCCAGCAGCTTGGACAGCGGGCGTGAAAAACTGTTTTTT
>TRBV14|TRBJ1-1|.|.
CASSQDRVGARRAQAFF
TGTGCCAGCAGCCAAGATCGAGTTGGGGCGCGCCGTGCACAAGCTTTCTTT
>TRBV2|TRBJ1-2|.|TRBD1
CASGETGGSYGYTF
TGTGCCAGCGGGGAGACAGGGGGGTCCTATGGCTACACCTTC
>TRBV28|TRBJ2-3|.|TRBD1
CASTAEQGDTQYF
TGTGCCAGCACGGCTGAACAGGGGGATACGCAGTATTTT
>TRBV18|TRBJ2-2|few|.
CASSVDYPGELFF
TGTGCCAGCTCAGTCGACTACCCCGGGGAGCTGTTTTTT
>TRBV5-1|TRBJ1-2|.|TRBD1
CASSLAGQGHGYTF
TGCGCCAGCAGCTTGGCCGGACAGGGCCATGGCTACACCTTC
>TRBV30|TRBJ1-2|.|.
CAWSGGDYGYTF
TGTGCCTGGAGTGGGGGGGACTATGGCTACACCTTC
>TRBV4-1|TRBJ1-6|.|.
CASSQETGDSYNSPLHF
TGCGCCAGCAGCCAAGAAACAGGAGACTCCTATAATTCACCCCTCCACTTT
>TRBV2|TRBJ1-4|.|TRBD1
CASSSDRDDEKLFF
TGTGCCAGCAGTTCCGACAGGGATGATGAAAAACTGTTTTTT
>TRBV5-1|TRBJ2-7|.|.
CASSLGQDYEQYF
TGCGCCAGCAGCTTGGGACAAGACTACGAGCAGTACTTC
>TRBV25-1|TRBJ1-6|.|.
CASSDLRDRYNSPLHF
TGTGCCAGCAGTGACCTCCGGGACCGGTATAATTCACCCCTCCACTTT
>TRBV5-1|TRBJ2-2|.|TRBD2
CASSRWTSGRWDTGELFF
TGCGCCAGCAGCCGCTGGACTAGCGGTCGTTGGGACACCGGGGAGCTGTTTTTT
>TRBV4-1|TRBJ1-4|.|.
CASSQEVVRGGEKLFF
TGCGCCAGCAGCCAAGAGGTCGTGAGAGGGGGGGAAAAACTGTTTTTT
>TRBV27|TRBJ2-1|.|.
CASSFEWRSYNEQFF
TGTGCCAGCAGTTTCGAATGGCGGTCCTACAATGAGCAGTTCTTC
>TRBV2|TRBJ2-7|.|.
CASSNQGTPYEQYF
TGTGCCAGCAGTAACCAGGGAACGCCCTACGAGCAGTACTTC
>TRBV19|TRBJ1-5|medium-sized|.
CASSMVPGRLGDSNQPQHF
TGTGCCAGTAGTATGGTCCCGGGACGTTTGGGGGATAGCAATCAGCCCCAGCATTTT
>TRBV2|TRBJ2-6|.|TRBD1
CASSVPSPGTGALPGANVLTF
TGTGCCAGCAGTGTCCCCTCCCCCGGGACAGGGGCCCTACCTGGGGCCAACGTCCTGACTTTC
>TRBV11-3|TRBJ2-3|.|TRBD1
CASSPGQGETDTQYF
TGTGCCAGCAGCCCCGGACAGGGGGAGACAGATACGCAGTATTTT
>TRBV5-1|TRBJ2-3|once|.
CASSLYTPLSTDTQYF
TGCGCCAGCAGCTTGTACACCCCTCTCAGCACAGATACGCAGTATTTT
>TRBV7-6|TRBJ1-4|.|TRBD1
CASSFRGTGFEKLFF
TGTGCCAGCAGCTTCCGCGGGACAGGGTTCGAAAAACTGTTTTTT
>TRBV19|TRBJ1-2|.|.
CASSPTGILGYTF
TGTGCCAGTAGCCCCACAGGGATCCTTGGCTACACCTTC
>TRBV6-5|TRBJ1-2|.|TRBD1
CASSNPGQTNYGYTF
TGTGCCAGCAGTAATCCGGGACAGACTAACTATGGCTACACCTTC
>TRBV24-1|TRBJ2-7|.|.
CATSDPGQTHEQYF
TGTGCCACCAGTGACCCGGGACAAACTCACGAGCAGTACTTC
>TRBV18|TRBJ1-3|.|.
CASSPTGTPRDTIYF
TGTGCCAGCTCACCAACGGGGACCCCGAGGGACACCATATATTTT
>TRBV18|TRBJ1-4|.|.
CASSPQEQPNEKLFF
TGTGCCAGCTCACCACAGGAACAGCCAAATGAAAAACTGTTTTTT
>TRBV21-1|TRBJ1-3|.|.
CASSKVGGVSGNTIYF
TGTGCCAGCAGCAAAGTGGGGGGGGTCTCTGGAAACACCATATATTTT
>TRBV7-3|TRBJ1-6|.|.
CASSPTSALGSPLHF
TGTGCCAGCAGCCCAACGAGTGCCCTAGGTTCACCCCTCCACTTT
>TRBV7-9|TRBJ2-3|.|.
CASSLAGSADTQYF
TGTGCCAGCAGCTTAGCTGGGTCTGCAGATACGCAGTATTTT